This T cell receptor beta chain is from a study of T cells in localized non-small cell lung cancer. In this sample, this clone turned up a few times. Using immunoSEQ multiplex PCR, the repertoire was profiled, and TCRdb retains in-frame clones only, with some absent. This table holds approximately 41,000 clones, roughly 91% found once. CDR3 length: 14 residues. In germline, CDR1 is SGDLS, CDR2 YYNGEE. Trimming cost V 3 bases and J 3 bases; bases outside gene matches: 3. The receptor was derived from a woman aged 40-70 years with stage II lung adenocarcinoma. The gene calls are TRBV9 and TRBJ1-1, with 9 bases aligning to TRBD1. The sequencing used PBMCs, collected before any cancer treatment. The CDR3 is CASSDRTGDTEAFF. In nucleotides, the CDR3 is TGTGCCAGCAGCGATCGGACAGGGGACACTGAAGCTTTCTTT.